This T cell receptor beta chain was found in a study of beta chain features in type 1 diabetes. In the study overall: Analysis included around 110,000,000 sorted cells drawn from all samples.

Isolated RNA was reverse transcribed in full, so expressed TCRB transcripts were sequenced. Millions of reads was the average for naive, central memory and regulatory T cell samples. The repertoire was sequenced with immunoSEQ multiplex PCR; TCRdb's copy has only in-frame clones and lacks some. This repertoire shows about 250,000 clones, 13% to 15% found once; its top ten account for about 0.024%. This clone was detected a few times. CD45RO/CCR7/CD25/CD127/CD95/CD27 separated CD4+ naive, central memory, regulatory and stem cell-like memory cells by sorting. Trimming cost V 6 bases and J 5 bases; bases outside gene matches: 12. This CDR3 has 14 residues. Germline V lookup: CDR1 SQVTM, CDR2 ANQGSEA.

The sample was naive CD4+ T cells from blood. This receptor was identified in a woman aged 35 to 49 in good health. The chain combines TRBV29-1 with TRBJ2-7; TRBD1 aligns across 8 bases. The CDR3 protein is CSVGRQGPINEQYF. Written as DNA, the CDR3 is TGCAGCGTGGGGCGACAGGGGCCCATCAACGAGCAGTACTTC.